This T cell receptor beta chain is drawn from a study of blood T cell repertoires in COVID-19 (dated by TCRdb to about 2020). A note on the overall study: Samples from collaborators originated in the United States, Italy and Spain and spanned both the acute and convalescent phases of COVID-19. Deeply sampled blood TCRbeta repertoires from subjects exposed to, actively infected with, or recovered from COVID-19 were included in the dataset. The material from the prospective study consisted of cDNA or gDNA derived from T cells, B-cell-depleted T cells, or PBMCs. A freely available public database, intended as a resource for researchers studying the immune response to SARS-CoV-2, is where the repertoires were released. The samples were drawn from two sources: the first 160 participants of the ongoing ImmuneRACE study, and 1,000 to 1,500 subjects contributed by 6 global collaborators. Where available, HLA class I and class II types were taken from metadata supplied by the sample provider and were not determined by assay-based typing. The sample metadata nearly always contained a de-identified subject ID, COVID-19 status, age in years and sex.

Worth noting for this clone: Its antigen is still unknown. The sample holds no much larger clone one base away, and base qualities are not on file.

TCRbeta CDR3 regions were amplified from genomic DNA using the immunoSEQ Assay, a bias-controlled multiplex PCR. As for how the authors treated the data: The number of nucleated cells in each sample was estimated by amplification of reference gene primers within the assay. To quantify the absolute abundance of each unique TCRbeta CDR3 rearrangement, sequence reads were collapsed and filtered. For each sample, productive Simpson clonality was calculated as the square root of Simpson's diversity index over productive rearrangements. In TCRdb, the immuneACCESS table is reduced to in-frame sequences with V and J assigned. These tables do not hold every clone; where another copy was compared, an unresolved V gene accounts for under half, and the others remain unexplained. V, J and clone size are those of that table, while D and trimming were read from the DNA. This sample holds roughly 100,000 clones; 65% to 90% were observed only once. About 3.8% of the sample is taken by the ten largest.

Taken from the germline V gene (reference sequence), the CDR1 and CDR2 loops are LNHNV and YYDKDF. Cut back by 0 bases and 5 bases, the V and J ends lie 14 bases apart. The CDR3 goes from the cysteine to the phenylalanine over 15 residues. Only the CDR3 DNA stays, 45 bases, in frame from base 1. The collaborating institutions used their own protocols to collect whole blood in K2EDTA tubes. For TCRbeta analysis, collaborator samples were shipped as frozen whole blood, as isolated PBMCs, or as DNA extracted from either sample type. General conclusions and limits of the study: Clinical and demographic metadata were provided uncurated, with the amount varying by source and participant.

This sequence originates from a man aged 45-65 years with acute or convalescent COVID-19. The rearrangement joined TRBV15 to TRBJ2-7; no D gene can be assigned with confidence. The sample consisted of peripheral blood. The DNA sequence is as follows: TGTGCCACCAGCAGAGATTCGTCAGGTTCGAACGAGCAGTACTTC. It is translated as CATSRDSSGSNEQYF.